This T cell receptor (beta chain) came from a study of Graves' ophthalmopathy and Graves' hyperthyroidism. This clonotype appeared many times. CDR3 size: 12 residues. The germline gives CDR1 SGHAT, CDR2 FQNNGV. V gave up 5 bases and J gave up 10 bases, with 14 bases separating them. As the template, RNA transcripts were used to amplify TCR beta CDR3 regions. First-round RT-PCR employed HTBI primers, with a second-round multiplex PCR after it. TCRdb re-derived calls from the multiplex PCR reads in MiXCR, one entry per CDR3 protein. The sample holds some 380,000 distinct CDR3 sequences; approximately 15% are singletons and the top ten take 5.5% to 7%.

This sequence joins TRBV11-2 and TRBJ1-1; a possible D gene is TRBD1 (6 bases). Sequencing was carried out using peripheral blood. This clonotype was obtained from a woman between 18 and 29 years old with stable Graves' hyperthyroidism. CDR3 DNA: TGTGCCAGCAGCGGCTACAGGGAGGGAGCTTTCTTT. Its protein product is CASSGYREGAFF.